The T cell receptor beta chain described here comes from a study of T cell responses to AZD1222 COVID-19 vaccine. The study's findings and limits: Targeting of unmutated variant regions was reportedly seen in nearly half of spike-specific TCRs. Recipients of two AZD1222 doses showed rising Spike-specific TCR breadth and depth.

A word on this clone: Its antigen is as yet unknown.

The CDR3 spans 17 residues. Losses at the gene ends were 3 bases for V and 3 bases for J; bases not matched to a gene: 8. Germline V CDR1 and CDR2: SGDLS, YYNGEE. Sequencing was performed with immunoSEQ multiplex PCR; in TCRdb, only in-frame clones are kept and a portion is missing. This table has about 110,000 clones, more than 75% appearing once. This rearrangement joins TRBV9 to TRBJ2-3; TRBD2 matches at 12 bases. This TCR came from an adult who received the AZD1222 COVID-19 vaccine. The sample in question was peripheral blood, obtained 28 days after the second AZD1222 dose. CDR3 DNA sequence: TGTGCCAGCAGCGCGTTCGGACTAGCGGGAAGTACAGATACGCAGTATTTT. Translation: CASSAFGLAGSTDTQYF.